Listed here is a single T cell receptor beta chain. Its matching antigen is unknown. This entry comes from a study of shared clonotypes between healthy human individuals. Whole-study findings and limits: Several donors held about 4.5% of naive CD4 clonotypes in common.

The V and J ends lost 6 bases and 8 bases respectively, with 17 bases between them. Germline V lookup: CDR1 LNHDA, CDR2 SQIVND (reference sequence). The CDR3 spans 14 residues. It was into CD45RA+ naive and CD45RA-negative memory subsets that the CD4+ cells were split. TCRdb's copy holds only in-frame clones and misses some; the assay was immunoSEQ multiplex PCR. The sample lists more than 400,000 clones; 90% to 97% were seen once. V is TRBV19 and J is TRBJ1-5; D unresolved. This TCR derives from a woman in her 30s in good health. Sequenced input: naive CD4+ T cells sorted from blood. Subset given: CD45RA+ positively selected. CDR3 in amino acids: CASRPAQIGKPQHF. In nucleotides, the CDR3 is TGTGCCAGTAGGCCTGCACAGATTGGTAAGCCCCAGCATTTT. Full variable domain (remainder filled in from reference TRBV19 and TRBJ1-5): DGGITQSPKYLFRKEGQNVTLSCEQNLNHDAMYWYRQDPGQGLRLIYYSQIVNDFQKGDIAEGYSVSREKKESFPLTVTSAQKNPTAFYLCASRPAQIGKPQHFGDGTRLSIL.